These T cell receptor beta chains were read from a single sample in a study of CD8 T cell repertoires and HIV-1 epitope variants. Repertoires were generated with immunoSEQ multiplex PCR, while TCRdb's copy carries only in-frame clones and drops some. The repertoire holds approximately 90,000 clones, with more than 65% as singletons. The sequenced sample consisted of uncultured baseline CD8+ T cells from peripheral blood mononuclear cells (PBMCs). Every receptor here comes from a male donor with HIV. Both conserved end residues are part of each CDR3. Fields, in order: D gene, clone size, J gene, CDR3 length, V gene, CDR3 protein, CDR3 DNA. The D gene is left open where the match is weak. The size field is filled for only some rows; it gives once, few, many or a size class.

. | . | TRBJ1-4 | 13 | TRBV5-1 | CASSFRDAEKLFF | TGCGCCAGCAGCTTCCGGGACGCTGAAAAACTGTTTTTT
TRBD2 | . | TRBJ2-1 | 15 | TRBV7-2 | CASSPAGGAYNEQFF | TGTGCCAGCAGCCCAGCGGGAGGCGCCTACAATGAGCAGTTCTTC
. | . | TRBJ1-1 | 16 | TRBV4-3 | CASSQTFDRTNTEAFF | TGCGCCAGCAGCCAGACCTTCGACAGGACCAACACTGAAGCTTTCTTT
. | . | TRBJ2-1 | 14 | TRBV7-9 | CASIDSLFYNEQFF | TGTGCCAGCATCGACAGCCTTTTCTACAATGAGCAGTTCTTC
. | . | TRBJ1-2 | 14 | TRBV7-9 | CASSSSRGFDGYTF | TGTGCCAGCAGCTCGTCTCGGGGATTCGATGGCTACACCTTC
. | . | TRBJ2-7 | 13 | TRBV5-6 | CASSLGVAYEQYF | TGTGCCAGCAGCTTGGGAGTTGCCTACGAGCAGTACTTC
. | . | TRBJ1-6 | 14 | TRBV30 | CAWSVTGYNSPLHF | TGTGCCTGGAGTGTAACAGGCTATAATTCACCCCTCCACTTT
. | . | TRBJ2-1 | 15 | TRBV2 | CASSERGGSHNEQFF | TGTGCCAGCAGTGAACGAGGTGGGTCCCACAATGAGCAGTTCTTC
TRBD2 | few | TRBJ2-5 | 17 | TRBV5-4 | CASSLGAGAFHQETQYF | TGTGCCAGCAGCTTGGGAGCGGGGGCCTTCCACCAAGAGACCCAGTACTTC
TRBD1 | . | TRBJ2-5 | 13 | TRBV23-1 | CALGRGNQETQYF | TGCGCCCTGGGCAGGGGGAACCAAGAGACCCAGTACTTC
TRBD1 | . | TRBJ1-1 | 15 | TRBV2 | CASCRTGVSKTEAFF | TGTGCCAGCTGTCGGACAGGGGTATCGAAAACTGAAGCTTTCTTT
. | few | TRBJ1-2 | 15 | TRBV14 | CASSSPGEGTSGYTF | TGTGCCAGCAGCTCCCCCGGCGAAGGGACATCGGGCTACACCTTC
TRBD1 | . | TRBJ2-7 | 14 | TRBV18 | CASSPPWDSFEQYF | TGTGCCAGCTCACCCCCGTGGGACAGTTTCGAGCAGTACTTC
TRBD2 | few | TRBJ2-3 | 15 | TRBV7-2 | CASSFSGQGGDTQYF | TGTGCCAGCAGCTTTAGCGGGCAGGGTGGAGATACGCAGTATTTT
TRBD1 | . | TRBJ1-3 | 16 | TRBV5-8 | CASSRTGLSSGNTIYF | TGTGCCAGCAGCCGGACAGGGTTAAGCTCTGGAAACACCATATATTTT
TRBD2 | few | TRBJ2-7 | 16 | TRBV28 | CASKLGIAGGSYEQYF | TGTGCCAGCAAGTTGGGGATAGCGGGGGGCTCCTACGAGCAGTACTTC
. | . | TRBJ2-7 | 15 | TRBV6-1 | CASRPQTGSSYEQYF | TGTGCCAGCAGGCCACAAACCGGGAGCTCCTACGAGCAGTACTTC
TRBD1 | . | TRBJ2-2 | 15 | TRBV12-5 | CASGSGTVGTGELFF | TGTGCTAGTGGCTCCGGGACAGTGGGCACCGGGGAGCTGTTTTTT
. | . | TRBJ2-2 | 17 | TRBV28 | CASSSPRGNRLDGELFF | TGTGCCAGCAGCTCCCCCCGGGGAAATCGGTTAGACGGGGAGCTGTTTTTT
TRBD2 | . | TRBJ2-3 | 16 | TRBV5-4 | CASSRLTSGGTDTQYF | TGTGCCAGCAGCCGACTTACTAGCGGGGGCACAGATACGCAGTATTTT
. | . | TRBJ2-1 | 11 | TRBV20-1 | CSARGLNEQFF | TGCAGTGCTAGAGGACTTAATGAGCAGTTCTTC
TRBD1 | . | TRBJ2-1 | 17 | TRBV15 | CATSGQGAGFSYNEQFF | TGTGCCACCAGCGGGCAGGGGGCGGGATTTTCCTACAATGAGCAGTTCTTC
TRBD1 | . | TRBJ1-2 | 14 | TRBV5-1 | CASSSTGWEYGYTF | TGCGCCAGCAGCTCGACAGGGTGGGAGTATGGCTACACCTTC
. | . | TRBJ2-7 | 14 | TRBV7-2 | CASSLRLGSYEQYF | TGTGCCAGCAGCTTACGGCTGGGTAGCTACGAGCAGTACTTC
. | . | TRBJ1-5 | 17 | TRBV28 | CASSPHPLTVGNQPQHF | TGTGCCAGCAGTCCTCACCCGTTGACAGTGGGCAATCAGCCCCAGCATTTT
. | . | TRBJ1-2 | 14 | TRBV5-5 | CASSLDRAWGGYTF | TGTGCCAGCAGCTTGGACAGGGCTTGGGGTGGCTACACCTTC
. | . | TRBJ2-7 | 13 | TRBV5-1 | CASSPLGAYEQYF | TGCGCCAGCAGCCCGCTCGGGGCCTACGAGCAGTACTTC
. | . | TRBJ1-1 | 13 | TRBV6-6 | CASSSIQYTEAFF | TGTGCCAGCAGTTCGATCCAGTACACTGAAGCTTTCTTT
. | few | TRBJ1-1 | 12 | TRBV28 | CASSLPRTEAFF | TGTGCCAGCAGTTTACCCCGCACTGAAGCTTTCTTT
. | . | TRBJ1-3 | 19 | TRBV4-2 | CASSQESSRSRPSGNTIYF | TGTGCCAGCAGCCAAGAGAGTTCGCGGTCTCGGCCGTCTGGAAACACCATATATTTT
. | . | TRBJ2-4 | 13 | TRBV7-2 | CASSSPGMRGLNF | TGTGCCAGCAGCTCCCCGGGGATGAGGGGCCTAAACTTC
TRBD2 | . | TRBJ2-1 | 16 | TRBV5-4 | CASSLGLAVTYNEQFF | TGTGCCAGCAGCTTGGGACTAGCTGTGACCTACAATGAGCAGTTCTTC
TRBD1 | . | TRBJ1-3 | 18 | TRBV18 | CASSPMWGGQGSGNTIYF | TGTGCCAGCTCACCAATGTGGGGCGGACAGGGCTCTGGAAACACCATATATTTT
TRBD1 | . | TRBJ1-6 | 13 | TRBV30 | CAWSVQGGSPLHF | TGTGCCTGGAGTGTACAGGGGGGTTCACCCCTCCACTTT
TRBD1 | . | TRBJ2-7 | 11 | TRBV27 | CASSSGGEQYF | TGTGCCAGCAGTTCAGGGGGCGAGCAGTACTTC
. | . | TRBJ1-5 | 16 | TRBV29-1 | CSVVLGGLYSNQPQHF | TGCAGCGTTGTCCTTGGCGGGCTCTATAGCAATCAGCCCCAGCATTTT
. | . | TRBJ1-5 | 13 | TRBV4-2 | CASSREPGQPQHF | TGTGCCAGCAGCCGGGAGCCTGGCCAGCCCCAGCATTTT
. | . | TRBJ2-3 | 15 | TRBV9 | CASSVADYPTDTQYF | TGTGCCAGCAGCGTGGCCGACTACCCCACAGATACGCAGTATTTT
. | . | TRBJ1-4 | 17 | TRBV28 | CASSFYLDSRTNEKLFF | TGTGCCAGCAGTTTTTACTTGGACAGTCGGACTAATGAAAAACTGTTTTTT
. | . | TRBJ2-4 | 16 | TRBV5-6 | CASSLETLLAKNIQYF | TGTGCCAGCAGCTTGGAGACATTATTAGCCAAAAACATTCAGTACTTC
TRBD1 | . | TRBJ1-2 | 15 | TRBV10-3 | CAISDGGRGNYGYTF | TGTGCCATCAGTGATGGAGGCAGGGGGAACTATGGCTACACCTTC
. | . | TRBJ2-1 | 16 | TRBV21-1 | CASSKIRTSGNNEQFF | TGTGCCAGCAGCAAAATACGAACTAGCGGGAACAATGAGCAGTTCTTC
TRBD1 | few | TRBJ1-1 | 15 | TRBV6-5 | CASSHDRVLDTEAFF | TGTGCCAGCAGTCACGACAGGGTTCTTGACACTGAAGCTTTCTTT
. | . | TRBJ1-6 | 14 | TRBV7-8 | CASSLAGDNSPLHF | TGTGCCAGCAGCTTGGCCGGGGATAATTCACCCCTCCACTTT